This TCR beta chain was captured in a study of blood T cell repertoires in COVID-19. J gave up 6 bases and V 0 bases, and 7 bases lay outside the gene matches. From germline, CDR1 is MNHEY and CDR2 SVGEGT. This CDR3 contains 15 residues. In the authors' workflow: Amplification with reference gene primers provided the estimates of nucleated cell counts. This table comes from immunoSEQ multiplex PCR, and its TCRdb copy is limited to in-frame clones, with some not included. V, J and clone size reflect that table, while D and trimming were determined from the DNA. The sample gives some 130,000 clones, approximately 80% of which show up once; 1.9% is in the top ten. This clone was found a few times.

Material for sequencing was peripheral blood. The sequence came from a man between 65 and 85 years old with acute or convalescent COVID-19. The chain combines TRBV6-2 or TRBV6-3 with TRBJ1-1, with 7 bases that match TRBD1. The CDR3: CASSYSGRGYPEAFF. In nucleotides, the CDR3 is TGTGCCAGCAGTTACTCGGGCAGGGGGTACCCTGAAGCTTTCTTT.